A selection of T cell receptor beta chains follows, all from one sample in a study of tumour-infiltrating T cells in Burkitt lymphoma. The protocol was immunoSEQ multiplex PCR, while the TCRdb copy is restricted to in-frame clones and leaves out a portion. This table has under 15,000 clones, approximately 29% appearing once. The specimen was tumor tissue. These receptors were obtained from a human donor with diffuse large B-cell lymphoma. Each CDR3 is given with its conserved first and last residue. Each record gives: clone size, CDR3 length, J gene, V gene, D gene, CDR3 DNA, CDR3 protein. The D gene is left open where the match is weak. Size is stated for part of the rows, as once, few or many counts, or as a class when the clone is expanded.

abundance: NA
len: 15
j_gene: TRBJ1-1
v_gene: TRBV7-9
d_gene: NA
CDR3nt: TGTGCCAGCAGCCACAGGTCGCTGGGACGAAGTCAAGCTTTCTTT
CDR3aa: CASSHRSLGRSQAFF

abundance: NA
len: 14
j_gene: TRBJ2-3
v_gene: TRBV6-1
d_gene: TRBD1
CDR3nt: TGTGCCAGCAGTTGGGACAGGAGCACAGATACGCAGTATTTT
CDR3aa: CASSWDRSTDTQYF

abundance: NA
len: 13
j_gene: TRBJ1-4
v_gene: TRBV29-1
d_gene: NA
CDR3nt: TGCAGCGTTGAATCTGGGACTAATGAAAAACTGTTTTTT
CDR3aa: CSVESGTNEKLFF

abundance: NA
len: 13
j_gene: TRBJ2-2
v_gene: TRBV2
d_gene: NA
CDR3nt: TGTGCCAGCAGTGAAAGGGTCACCGGGGAGCTGTTTTTT
CDR3aa: CASSERVTGELFF

abundance: NA
len: 15
j_gene: TRBJ2-1
v_gene: TRBV5-6
d_gene: TRBD2
CDR3nt: TGTGCCAGCAGCCCTGGACTAGCGGAGGGGAATGAGCAGTTCTTC
CDR3aa: CASSPGLAEGNEQFF

abundance: NA
len: 12
j_gene: TRBJ1-2
v_gene: TRBV6-6
d_gene: NA
CDR3nt: TGTGCCAGCAGAAACGGACTCTATGGCTACACCTTC
CDR3aa: CASRNGLYGYTF

abundance: few
len: 16
j_gene: TRBJ1-3
v_gene: TRBV4-2
d_gene: TRBD1
CDR3nt: TGTGCCAGCAGCCAAGAAACAGGGGGCTCTGGAAACACCATATATTTT
CDR3aa: CASSQETGGSGNTIYF

abundance: NA
len: 12
j_gene: TRBJ2-7
v_gene: TRBV29-1
d_gene: NA
CDR3nt: TGCAGCGTTGAAGGTCCCAGCTACGAGCAGTACTTC
CDR3aa: CSVEGPSYEQYF

abundance: NA
len: 16
j_gene: TRBJ1-3
v_gene: TRBV7-9
d_gene: TRBD1
CDR3nt: TGTGCCAGCAGCACCGGACAGGGAGTAGCTGGAAACACCATATATTTT
CDR3aa: CASSTGQGVAGNTIYF

abundance: NA
len: 15
j_gene: TRBJ1-3
v_gene: TRBV6-5
d_gene: NA
CDR3nt: TGTGCCAGCAGTTACGCCAGGGCTGCTGGAAACACCATATATTTT
CDR3aa: CASSYARAAGNTIYF

abundance: few
len: 12
j_gene: TRBJ1-2
v_gene: TRBV30
d_gene: NA
CDR3nt: TGTGCCTGGTCCCCAGGGGACTATGGCTACACCTTC
CDR3aa: CAWSPGDYGYTF

abundance: few
len: 14
j_gene: TRBJ1-2
v_gene: TRBV6-1
d_gene: NA
CDR3nt: TGTGCCAGCGACCATGGAGGACTAACGGTCGGCTACACCTTC
CDR3aa: CASDHGGLTVGYTF

abundance: few
len: 15
j_gene: TRBJ2-3
v_gene: TRBV6-1
d_gene: TRBD2
CDR3nt: TGTGCCAGCTGGGGGACTAGCGGGAGAGCAGATACGCAGTATTTT
CDR3aa: CASWGTSGRADTQYF

abundance: NA
len: 14
j_gene: TRBJ1-1
v_gene: TRBV6-6
d_gene: TRBD1
CDR3nt: TGTGCCAGCAGCTATGACAGGGAGTACACTGAAGCTTTCTTT
CDR3aa: CASSYDREYTEAFF

abundance: few
len: 16
j_gene: TRBJ2-3
v_gene: TRBV7-9
d_gene: NA
CDR3nt: TGTGCCAGCAGCTTAGACTGGACTACTAGCACAGATACGCAGTATTTT
CDR3aa: CASSLDWTTSTDTQYF

abundance: few
len: 17
j_gene: TRBJ2-3
v_gene: TRBV7-9
d_gene: TRBD1
CDR3nt: TGTGCCAGCAGCTCCCCCCCGACCCGGACAGGGGGCAATACGCAGTATTTT
CDR3aa: CASSSPPTRTGGNTQYF

abundance: NA
len: 16
j_gene: TRBJ1-1
v_gene: TRBV9
d_gene: TRBD1
CDR3nt: TGTGCCAGCAGCGTAGCCCCGGACAGGACCAACACTGAAGCTTTCTTT
CDR3aa: CASSVAPDRTNTEAFF

abundance: few
len: 16
j_gene: TRBJ2-3
v_gene: TRBV27
d_gene: NA
CDR3nt: TGTGCCAGCAGTTTAGGTGATAGCCATAGCACAGATACGCAGTATTTT
CDR3aa: CASSLGDSHSTDTQYF

abundance: few
len: 14
j_gene: TRBJ1-1
v_gene: TRBV28
d_gene: NA
CDR3nt: TGTGCCAGCAGCACGGACACCGACCGAGATGAAGCTTTCTTT
CDR3aa: CASSTDTDRDEAFF

abundance: few
len: 15
j_gene: TRBJ2-2
v_gene: TRBV19
d_gene: TRBD2
CDR3nt: TGTGCCAGTAGTATGGGGACTAGCGGGAGTGGGGAGCTGTTTTTT
CDR3aa: CASSMGTSGSGELFF

abundance: NA
len: 13
j_gene: TRBJ1-2
v_gene: TRBV6-1
d_gene: NA
CDR3nt: TGTGCCAGCAGTCAAGGGGAAATAGGTGGCTACACCTTC
CDR3aa: CASSQGEIGGYTF

abundance: NA
len: 16
j_gene: TRBJ1-2
v_gene: TRBV11-2
d_gene: TRBD1
CDR3nt: TGTGCCAGCAGCCAACAGGGGACTGCGGCCAGACGTGGCTACACCTTC
CDR3aa: CASSQQGTAARRGYTF

abundance: NA
len: 10
j_gene: TRBJ1-1
v_gene: TRBV30
d_gene: NA
CDR3nt: TGTGCTGGGTGGTTCTCTGAAGCTTTCTTT
CDR3aa: CAGWFSEAFF

abundance: NA
len: 11
j_gene: TRBJ2-7
v_gene: TRBV20-1
d_gene: NA
CDR3nt: TGCAGCGGGGTCCAAACCTACGAGCAGTACTTC
CDR3aa: CSGVQTYEQYF